Listed here are 28 T cell receptor beta chains from one sample, sequenced in a study of blood T cell repertoires in COVID-19. Method: immunoSEQ multiplex PCR; TCRdb's copy keeps in-frame clones and lacks some. The table lists about 140,000 clones, around 79% of them singletons, with 3.5% to 4.5% in the top ten. Sequenced sample: peripheral blood. These receptors all stem from a man aged 60 to 75 with acute or convalescent COVID-19.

V and J are TRBV6-5 and TRBJ1-6; weak D call: TRBD1 (5 bases). This CDR3 comprises 13 residues. Looked up from germline, CDR1 is MNHEY and CDR2 is SVGAGI. V was clipped by 4 bases and J by 10 bases, with 11 bases between them. The CDR3 region is CASSFRGMSPLHF. CDR3 sequence (DNA): TGTGCCAGCAGTTTTAGGGGCATGTCACCCCTCCACTTT.

This clone appeared a single time. The V gene is TRBV5-1, the J gene TRBJ2-3; 8 bases are shared with TRBD2. The CDR3 consists of 15 residues. Losses at the gene ends were 5 bases for V and 4 bases for J; bases not matched to a gene: 9. CDR1 and CDR2 from the germline V gene are SGHRS and YFSETQ. This CDR3 is CASREPGGPSDTQYF. The CDR3 region has the DNA TGCGCCAGCAGGGAGCCGGGAGGGCCCTCAGATACGCAGTATTTT.

The chain uses TRBV2 and TRBJ2-1, with TRBD2 identical over 7 bases. The trim removed 7 bases at V and 5 bases at J, leaving 5 bases unmatched. This CDR3 contains 13 residues. Per germline, CDR1 SNHLY and CDR2 FYNNEI. CDR3 nucleotide sequence: TGTGCCAGCAAGGGACTACAGAACAATGAGCAGTTCTTC. This codes for CASKGLQNNEQFF.

The chain recombines TRBV7-2 with TRBJ2-7; 8 nucleotides align to TRBD2. The CDR3 totals 16 residues. Germline trimming cut 3 bases from V and 2 bases from J; bases unmatched to any gene: 9. From germline, CDR1 is SGHTA and CDR2 FQGNSA. The CDR3 is CASSFSGTRGTYEQYF. The CDR3 nucleotides read TGTGCCAGCAGCTTCTCCGGGACTAGGGGGACCTACGAGCAGTACTTC.

This rearrangement joins TRBV30 to TRBJ1-3; 7 bases match TRBD1. Germline CDR1 is GTSNPN and CDR2 is SVGIG (reference sequence). This CDR3 contains 14 residues. Trimming at V came to 5 bases and at J to 0 bases, leaving 4 bases not matched to a gene. CDR3 sequence (DNA): TGTGCCTGGTCACAGGGGATCTCTGGAAACACCATATATTTT. Amino acid sequence: CAWSQGISGNTIYF. The entire variable domain, with the rest obtained from reference TRBV30 and TRBJ1-3, is as follows: SQTIHQWPATLVQPVGSPLSLECTVEGTSNPNLYWYRQAAGRGLQLLFYSVGIGQISSEVPQNLSASRPQDRQFILSSKKLLLSDSGFYLCAWSQGISGNTIYFGEGSWLTVV.

The chain uses TRBV27 and TRBJ2-1; TRBD2 matches 8 bases. Germline V gene lookup returns CDR1 MNHEY and CDR2 SMNVEV (reference sequence). The J segment lost 0 bases and the V segment lost 5 bases, leaving 3 bases of the junction unmatched. The CDR3 has 15 residues. The CDR3: CASSTSGSSYNEQFF. The CDR3 DNA follows: TGTGCCAGCAGTACGAGCGGGAGCTCCTACAATGAGCAGTTCTTC.

The chain employs TRBV6-2 or TRBV6-3 and TRBJ2-7; TRBD1 agrees at 9 bases. Per the germline V gene, CDR1 is MNHEY and CDR2 is SVGEGT. The CDR3 consists of 17 residues. V dropped 5 bases and J dropped 2; count of bases not matched to a gene: 13. The CDR3 region has the DNA TGTGCCAGCAGTACCCCCGGGACAGGGATACCACCCTACGAGCAGTACTTC. This codes for CASSTPGTGIPPYEQYF.

This chain connects TRBV4-1 to TRBJ2-3, with TRBD2 identical over 9 bases. This CDR3 contains 16 residues. With 3 bases clipped from V and 4 bases from J, the junction kept 8 bases outside the gene matches. Germline CDR1 MGHRA, CDR2 YSYEKL. CDR3 sequence (DNA): TGCGCCAGCAGCCAGATCGCGGGAGGGCCACCAGATACGCAGTATTTT. Translation gives CASSQIAGGPPDTQYF.

To note about this clone: Different DNA sequences within this sample yield the same CDR3. V is TRBV18 and J is TRBJ2-7, with a tentative D call TRBD1 (6 bases). Germline-derived CDR1 and CDR2 are KGHSH and LQKENI. V lost 3 bases to trimming and J lost 3 bases, with 6 bases between them. This CDR3 is built from 12 residues. CDR3 nucleotide sequence: TGTGCCAGCTCACCGACAGGCTACGAGCAGTACTTC. Translated, it gives CASSPTGYEQYF.

J is TRBJ1-4 and V is TRBV5-1; perhaps TRBD1 as D (6 bases). V shed 4 bases and J shed 6 bases, with 10 bases lying between them. CDR1 and CDR2 from the germline V gene are SGHRS and YFSETQ. The CDR3 totals 13 residues. The CDR3 coding sequence is TGCGCCAGCAGCGGAGGACAGCATGAAAAACTGTTTTTT. Translated: CASSGGQHEKLFF.

The J gene is TRBJ1-5, the V gene TRBV21-1; TRBD1 is the table's D call and was not checked against the DNA. TRBV21-1 is a pseudogene. The CDR3 runs 19 residues. DNA for the CDR3: TGTGCCAGCAGCATTCTCCCGGGACAGGGGGGATGGAGATGGCAGCCCCAGCATTTT. Its translation is CASSILPGQGGWRWQPQHF.

This clone turned up a few times. This sequence joins TRBV19 and TRBJ2-2; 12 bases match TRBD2. Per the germline V gene, CDR1 is LNHDA and CDR2 is SQIVND (reference sequence). V trimming: 5 bases; J trimming: 1 base; junction bases outside the gene matches: 5. The CDR3 is 17 residues long. CDR3 protein: CASSRTSGVRNTGELFF. The CDR3 nucleotides read TGTGCCAGTAGTCGGACTAGCGGGGTCAGGAACACCGGGGAGCTGTTTTTT.

The rearrangement joins TRBV5-1 to TRBJ2-5; 13 positions match TRBD2. The ends lost 4 bases at V and 4 bases at J; junction bases unmatched: 7. This CDR3 is built from 16 residues. The germline CDR1 and CDR2 sequences are SGHRS and YFSETQ. For the CDR3, the DNA is TGCGCCAGCAGCGTAGGACTAGCGGGAGACGGAGAGACCCAGTACTTC. It codes for CASSVGLAGDGETQYF.

The chain couples TRBV5-1 to TRBJ1-6; no clear D. This CDR3 comprises 15 residues. Trimming stripped 0 bases from V and 5 bases from J, with 9 bases between. CDR1 is SGHRS, CDR2 YFSETQ, per germline. DNA of the CDR3: TGCGCCAGCAGCTTGGACGCGGCCGATAATTCACCCCTCCACTTT. This gives the protein CASSLDAADNSPLHF.

This clone was found a few times. This sample includes further DNA sequences coding for the same CDR3. The rearrangement links TRBV7-9 to TRBJ1-1; tentatively, D is TRBD1 (5 bases). The V end lost 1 base, the J end lost 1 base, and 7 bases lay between the germline ends. This CDR3 spans 14 amino acids. Germline loops: CDR1 SEHNR, CDR2 FQNEAQ (reference sequence). The CDR3: CASSLDGGNTEAFF. For the CDR3, the DNA is TGTGCCAGCAGCTTAGACGGGGGGAACACTGAAGCTTTCTTT.

The chain employs TRBV9 and TRBJ2-7; 9 nucleotides match TRBD1. Germline V CDR1 and CDR2: SGDLS, YYNGEE. There are 14 residues in the CDR3. V gave up 2 bases and J gave up 5 bases; unmatched junction bases: 5. The CDR3 region has the DNA TGTGCCAGCAGCGTTGGGGACAGGGTCAACGAGCAGTACTTC. This sequence encodes CASSVGDRVNEQYF.

The chain is built from TRBV19 and TRBJ2-1; 7 positions agree with TRBD2. The CDR3 sequence is 15 residues long. The trim removed 3 bases at V and 3 bases at J, leaving 5 bases unmatched. Germline V CDR1 and CDR2: LNHDA, SQIVND (reference sequence). The CDR3 DNA reads TGTGCCAGTAGTATCGCACTAGCGCTCTACAATGAGCAGTTCTTC. Protein: CASSIALALYNEQFF.

Regarding this clone: Different DNA sequences within this sample yield the same CDR3. The J gene is TRBJ1-5, the V gene TRBV28, with 8 nucleotides matching TRBD1. This CDR3 spans 14 amino acids. J gave up 6 bases and V 5 bases, and 6 bases lay outside the gene matches. Looked up from germline, CDR1 is MDHEN and CDR2 is SYDVKM. CDR3 bases: TGTGCCAGCAGTCCCCCAGGGGGCGGTCAGCCCCAGCATTTT. Translating gives CASSPPGGGQPQHF.

The chain carries TRBV6-5 and TRBJ1-6; D perhaps matches TRBD1 (6 bases). CDR1 and CDR2 from the germline V gene are MNHEY and SVGAGI. V was pared by 5 bases and J by 7 bases, with 6 bases between. CDR3 length equals 12 residues. CDR3 protein: CASSQGNSPLHF. The CDR3 nucleotides are TGTGCCAGCAGTCAGGGGAATTCACCCCTCCACTTT.

This rearrangement joins TRBV19 to TRBJ1-5; 7 nucleotides match TRBD1. With 7 bases clipped from V and 0 bases from J, the junction kept 9 bases outside the gene matches. Germline assignment: CDR1 LNHDA and CDR2 SQIVND (reference sequence). The CDR3 has 16 residues. CDR3 nucleotides: TGTGCCAGTAATCCCCGACAGGGTGGTAGCAATCAGCCCCAGCATTTT. Protein sequence: CASNPRQGGSNQPQHF.

CDR3 nucleotide sequence: TGTGCCAGCAGTCCCCGACTAGCCATTAGCTCCTACAATGAGCAGTTCTTC. It codes for CASSPRLAISSYNEQFF. This chain links TRBV3-1 (or the pseudogene TRBV3-2) with TRBJ2-1, with 7 bases fitting TRBD2. V was clipped by 6 bases and J by 0 bases; unmatched bases: 11. The CDR3 covers 17 residues. Germline V lookup: CDR1 LGHDT, CDR2 YNNKEL (reference sequence).

The chain has TRBV19 and TRBJ1-1; 8 bases are shared with TRBD1. The CDR3 has 17 residues. Unmatched junction bases numbered 12, after V lost 1 base and J lost 5 bases. CDR1 is LNHDA and CDR2 is SQIVND in the germline V gene (reference sequence). The CDR3 nucleotides read TGTGCCAGTAGTATAGGGCGAGCAGGGGGCGGAAGAACTGAAGCTTTCTTT. Translated, it gives CASSIGRAGGGRTEAFF.

V usage is TRBV28 and J usage is TRBJ1-4; weak D call: TRBD1 (6 bases). Trimming cost V 10 bases and J 4 bases, with 16 bases left between them. Germline V lookup: CDR1 MDHEN, CDR2 SYDVKM. This CDR3 contains 14 residues. DNA of the CDR3: TGTGCCATCTCCGCTGGGGGCCTTAATGAAAAACTGTTTTTT. Translation gives CAISAGGLNEKLFF. The variable domain in full, with the rest retrieved from reference TRBV28 and TRBJ1-4, is DVKVTQSSRYLVKRTGEKVFLECVQDMDHENMFWYRQDPGLGLRLIYFSYDVKMKEKGDIPEGYSVSREKKERFSLILESASTNQTSMYLCAISAGGLNEKLFFGSGTQLSVL.

The rearrangement uses TRBV7-8 and TRBJ2-2; 10 positions match TRBD2. Unmatched junction bases numbered 8, after V lost 4 bases and J lost 3 bases. The CDR3 has 17 residues. Germline CDR1 SGHVS, CDR2 FQNEAQ. The CDR3: CASSWQREGRYTGELFF. The CDR3 nucleotides are TGTGCCAGCAGCTGGCAGCGGGAGGGCCGGTACACCGGGGAGCTGTTTTTT.

The rearrangement links TRBV25-1 to TRBJ1-4, with TRBD1 matching over 7 bases. CDR1 and CDR2 (germline): MGHDK, SYGVNS. Losses at the gene ends were 6 bases for V and 5 bases for J; bases not matched to a gene: 3. The CDR3 is 13 amino acids. CDR3 DNA: TGTGCCAGCAGCCCGGACAGGAATGAAAAACTGTTTTTT. It translates to CASSPDRNEKLFF. The full variable domain, its missing parts supplied by reference TRBV25-1 and TRBJ1-4, is EADIYQTPRYLVIGTGKKITLECSQTMGHDKMYWYQQDPGMELHLIHYSYGVNSTEKGDLSSESTVSRIRTEHFPLTLESARPSHTSQYLCASSPDRNEKLFFGSGTQLSVL.

The DNA for the CDR3 is TGTGCCAGCAGTTTATTACAGAACCAAGAGACCCAGTACTTC. This gives the protein CASSLLQNQETQYF. V gene TRBV28 combines with J gene TRBJ2-5, with D unclear. The CDR3 is made up of 14 amino acids. The V end lost 1 base, the J end lost 0 bases, and 6 bases lay between the germline ends. CDR1 and CDR2 (germline): MDHEN, SYDVKM.

This clone was picked up a small number of times. The genes are TRBV19 and TRBJ1-1, with 7 bases aligning to TRBD1. The CDR3 extends over 14 amino acids. J lost 5 bases, V lost 4 bases, and 7 bases had no gene match. Germline V CDR1 and CDR2: LNHDA, SQIVND (reference sequence). The CDR3 region has the DNA TGTGCCAGTAGTACCAACAGGGGTCGGACTGAAGCTTTCTTT. As protein: CASSTNRGRTEAFF. Variable domain in full (rest from reference TRBV19 and TRBJ1-1): DGGITQSPKYLFRKEGQNVTLSCEQNLNHDAMYWYRQDPGQGLRLIYYSQIVNDFQKGDIAEGYSVSREKKESFPLTVTSAQKNPTAFYLCASSTNRGRTEAFFGQGTRLTVV.

The chain carries TRBV2 and TRBJ1-4, with 7 nucleotides matching TRBD1. CDR3 length: 17 amino acids. V shed 4 bases, J shed 0 bases, and the junction held 8 bases outside the gene matches. Germline-derived CDR1 and CDR2 are SNHLY and FYNNEI. The CDR3, as DNA: TGTGCCAGCAGTGCCTCGGGACAGATACCAACTAATGAAAAACTGTTTTTT. Its protein is CASSASGQIPTNEKLFF.